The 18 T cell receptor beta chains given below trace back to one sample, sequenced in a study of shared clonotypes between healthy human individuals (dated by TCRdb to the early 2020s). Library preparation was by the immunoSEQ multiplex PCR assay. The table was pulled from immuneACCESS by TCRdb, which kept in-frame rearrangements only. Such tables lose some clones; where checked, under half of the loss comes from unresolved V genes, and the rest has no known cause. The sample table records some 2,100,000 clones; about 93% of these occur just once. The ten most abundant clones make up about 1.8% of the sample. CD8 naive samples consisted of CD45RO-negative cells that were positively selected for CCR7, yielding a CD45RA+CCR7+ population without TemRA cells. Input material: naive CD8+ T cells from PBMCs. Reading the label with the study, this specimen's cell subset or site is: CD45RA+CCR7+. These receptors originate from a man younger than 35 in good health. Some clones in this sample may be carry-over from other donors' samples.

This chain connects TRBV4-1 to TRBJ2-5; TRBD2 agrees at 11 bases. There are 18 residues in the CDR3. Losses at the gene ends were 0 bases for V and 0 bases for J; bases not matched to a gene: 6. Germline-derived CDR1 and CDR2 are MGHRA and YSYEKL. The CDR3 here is CASSQEGTSGLYQETQYF. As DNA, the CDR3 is TGCGCCAGCAGCCAAGAAGGGACTAGCGGACTGTACCAAGAGACCCAGTACTTC.

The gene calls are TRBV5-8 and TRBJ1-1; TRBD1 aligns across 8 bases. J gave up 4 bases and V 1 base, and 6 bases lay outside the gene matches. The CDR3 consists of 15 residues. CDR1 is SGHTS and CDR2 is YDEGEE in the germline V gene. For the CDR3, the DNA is TGTGCCAGCAGCTTGACGGACAGGGAAGTCACTGAAGCTTTCTTT. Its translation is CASSLTDREVTEAFF.

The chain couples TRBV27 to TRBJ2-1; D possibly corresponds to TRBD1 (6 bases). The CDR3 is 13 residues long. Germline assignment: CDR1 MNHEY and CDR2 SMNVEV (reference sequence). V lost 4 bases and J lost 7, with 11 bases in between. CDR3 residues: CASSSTGLNEQFF. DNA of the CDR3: TGTGCCAGCAGTTCGACAGGTCTGAATGAGCAGTTCTTC.

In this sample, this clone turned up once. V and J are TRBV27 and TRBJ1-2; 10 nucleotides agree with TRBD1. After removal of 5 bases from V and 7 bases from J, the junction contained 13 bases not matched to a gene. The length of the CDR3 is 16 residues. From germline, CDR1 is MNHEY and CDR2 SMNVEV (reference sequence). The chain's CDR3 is CASSPLGDRGARGYTF. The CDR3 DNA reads TGTGCCAGCAGTCCCTTAGGGGACAGGGGTGCACGTGGCTACACCTTC.

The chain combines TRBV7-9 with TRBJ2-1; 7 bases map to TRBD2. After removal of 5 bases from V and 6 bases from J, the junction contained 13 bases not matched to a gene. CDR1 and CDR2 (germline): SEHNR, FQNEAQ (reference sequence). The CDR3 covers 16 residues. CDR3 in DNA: TGTGCCAGCAGCCTCCATGATGCGGGAGCTCTCAATGAGCAGTTCTTC. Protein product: CASSLHDAGALNEQFF. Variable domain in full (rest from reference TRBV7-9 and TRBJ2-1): DTGVSQNPRHKITKRGQNVTFRCDPISEHNRLYWYRQTLGQGPEFLTYFQNEAQLEKSRLLSDRFSAERPKGSFSTLEIQRTEQGDSAMYLCASSLHDAGALNEQFFGPGTRLTVL.

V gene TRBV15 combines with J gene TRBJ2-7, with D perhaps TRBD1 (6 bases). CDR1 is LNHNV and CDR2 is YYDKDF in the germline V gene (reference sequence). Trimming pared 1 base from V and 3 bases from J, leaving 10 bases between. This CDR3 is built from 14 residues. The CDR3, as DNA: TGTGCCACCAGCAGAGTGGAAGGGGGCTACGAGCAGTACTTC. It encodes CATSRVEGGYEQYF.

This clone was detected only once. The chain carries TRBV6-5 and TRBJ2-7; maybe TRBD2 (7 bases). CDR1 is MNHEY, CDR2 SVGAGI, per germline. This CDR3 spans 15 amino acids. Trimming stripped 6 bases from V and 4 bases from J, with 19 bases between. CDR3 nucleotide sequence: TGTGCCAGCAGCAACCTGACGGGGGGCGATTACGAGCAGTACTTC. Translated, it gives CASSNLTGGDYEQYF.

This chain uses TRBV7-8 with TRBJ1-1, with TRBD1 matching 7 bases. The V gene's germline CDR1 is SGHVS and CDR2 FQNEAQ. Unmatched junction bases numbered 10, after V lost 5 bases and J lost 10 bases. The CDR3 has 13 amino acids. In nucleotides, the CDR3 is TGTGCCAGCAGCCACCGACAGGGTCCGGGAGCTTTCTTT. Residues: CASSHRQGPGAFF. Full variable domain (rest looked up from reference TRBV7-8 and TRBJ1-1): GAGVSQSPRYKVAKRGQDVALRCDPISGHVSLFWYQQALGQGPEFLTYFQNEAQLDKSGLPSDRFFAERPEGSVSTLKIQRTQQEDSAVYLCASSHRQGPGAFFGQGTRLTVV.

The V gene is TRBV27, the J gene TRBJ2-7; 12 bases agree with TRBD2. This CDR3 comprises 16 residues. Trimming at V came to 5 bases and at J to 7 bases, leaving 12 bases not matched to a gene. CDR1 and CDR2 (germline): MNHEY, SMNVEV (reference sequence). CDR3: CASSPPGLAGPLEQYF. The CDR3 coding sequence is TGTGCCAGCAGTCCCCCGGGACTAGCGGGCCCCCTGGAGCAGTACTTC.

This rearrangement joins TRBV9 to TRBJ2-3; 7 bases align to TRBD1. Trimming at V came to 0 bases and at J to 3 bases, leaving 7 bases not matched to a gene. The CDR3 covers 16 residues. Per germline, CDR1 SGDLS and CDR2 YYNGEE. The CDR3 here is CASSVGQGDLTDTQYF. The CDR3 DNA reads TGTGCCAGCAGCGTAGGGCAGGGGGATTTGACAGATACGCAGTATTTT.

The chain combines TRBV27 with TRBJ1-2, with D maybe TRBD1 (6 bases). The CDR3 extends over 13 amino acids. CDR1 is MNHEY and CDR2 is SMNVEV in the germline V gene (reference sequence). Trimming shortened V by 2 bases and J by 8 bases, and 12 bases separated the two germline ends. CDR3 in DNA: TGTGCCAGCAGTTTAGGGCAGGGGAGCGGCTACACCTTC. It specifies CASSLGQGSGYTF.

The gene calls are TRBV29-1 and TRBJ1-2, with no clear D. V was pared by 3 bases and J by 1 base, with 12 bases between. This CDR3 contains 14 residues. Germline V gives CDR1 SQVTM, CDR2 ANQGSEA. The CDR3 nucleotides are TGCAGCGTTGACCCGACACCTGATAACTATGGCTACACCTTC. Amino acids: CSVDPTPDNYGYTF. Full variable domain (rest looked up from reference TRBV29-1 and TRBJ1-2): SAVISQKPSRDICQRGTSLTIQCQVDSQVTMMFWYRQQPGQSLTLIATANQGSEATYESGFVIDKFPISRPNLTFSTLTVSNMSPEDSSIYLCSVDPTPDNYGYTFGSGTRLTVV.

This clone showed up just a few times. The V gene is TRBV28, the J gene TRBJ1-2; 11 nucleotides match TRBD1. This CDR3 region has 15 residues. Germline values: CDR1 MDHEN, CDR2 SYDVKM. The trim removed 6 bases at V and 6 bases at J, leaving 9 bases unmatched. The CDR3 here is CASRLGTGGSDGYTF. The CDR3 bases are TGTGCCAGCAGACTTGGGACAGGGGGATCGGATGGCTACACCTTC.

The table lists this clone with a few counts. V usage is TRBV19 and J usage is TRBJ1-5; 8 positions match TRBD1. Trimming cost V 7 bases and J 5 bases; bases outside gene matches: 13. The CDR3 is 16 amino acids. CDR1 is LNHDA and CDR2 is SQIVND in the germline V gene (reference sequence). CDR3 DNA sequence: TGTGCCAGTACTACGAGGACAGGGAGAAATGATCAGCCCCAGCATTTT. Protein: CASTTRTGRNDQPQHF. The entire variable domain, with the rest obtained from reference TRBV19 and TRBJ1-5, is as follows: DGGITQSPKYLFRKEGQNVTLSCEQNLNHDAMYWYRQDPGQGLRLIYYSQIVNDFQKGDIAEGYSVSREKKESFPLTVTSAQKNPTAFYLCASTTRTGRNDQPQHFGDGTRLSIL.

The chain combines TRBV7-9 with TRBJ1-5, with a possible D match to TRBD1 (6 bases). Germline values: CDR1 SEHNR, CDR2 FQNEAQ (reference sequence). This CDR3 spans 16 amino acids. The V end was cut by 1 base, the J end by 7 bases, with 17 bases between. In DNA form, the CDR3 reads TGTGCCAGCAGCTTAGGGCCACAGGGAGGGCGGCAGCCCCAGCATTTT. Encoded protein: CASSLGPQGGRQPQHF.

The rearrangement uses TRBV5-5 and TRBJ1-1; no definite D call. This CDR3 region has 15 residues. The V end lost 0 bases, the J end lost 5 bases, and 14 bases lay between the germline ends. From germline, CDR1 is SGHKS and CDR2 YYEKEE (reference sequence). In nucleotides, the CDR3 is TGTGCCAGCAGCTTGGCCTATGGCGGGAGGACTGAAGCTTTCTTT. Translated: CASSLAYGGRTEAFF.

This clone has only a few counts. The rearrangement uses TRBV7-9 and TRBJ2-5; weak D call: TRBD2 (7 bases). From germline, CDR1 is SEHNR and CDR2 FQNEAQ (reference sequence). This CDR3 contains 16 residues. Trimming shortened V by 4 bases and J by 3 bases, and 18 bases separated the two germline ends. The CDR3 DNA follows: TGTGCCAGCAGCTCCAGGAGGGGGGGCGATGAAGAGACCCAGTACTTC. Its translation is CASSSRRGGDEETQYF.

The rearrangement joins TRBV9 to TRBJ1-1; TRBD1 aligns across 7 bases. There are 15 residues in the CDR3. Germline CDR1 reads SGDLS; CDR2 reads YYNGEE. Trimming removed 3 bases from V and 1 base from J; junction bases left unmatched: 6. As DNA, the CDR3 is TGTGCCAGCAGCGCAGCCGGGACAGAGAACACTGAAGCTTTCTTT. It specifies CASSAAGTENTEAFF.